A selection of T cell receptor beta chains follows, all from one sample in a study of blood T cells in healthy people across ages. TCRdb passed the 5' RACE reads through MiXCR, listing each CDR3 protein once. The sample has approximately 1,000,000 distinct CDR3 sequences; more than 35% are singletons. The sample was blood. Receptors were obtained from a woman aged 60 to 75 in good health. Both conserved end residues are part of each CDR3. A D gene is named only where the DNA matches it firmly. Part of the rows lack a size; the others show once, few, many or a class for expanded clones.

clone_size	d_call	v_call	j_call	cdr3_nt	cdr3_aa
-	-	TRBV3-1	TRBJ1-1	TGTGCCAGCAGCCATGATAGTAACACTGAAGCTTTCTTT	CASSHDSNTEAFF
-	TRBD2	TRBV28	TRBJ2-1	TGTGCCAGCAGGTCCTTCTCTTCTAGCGGGAGATTCCATGAGCAGTTCTTC	CASRSFSSSGRFHEQFF
-	-	TRBV28	TRBJ2-3	TGTGCCAGCAGTTTTCGAACAGGAGACACAGATACGCAGTATTTT	CASSFRTGDTDTQYF
few	TRBD2	TRBV20-1	TRBJ2-3	TGCAGTGCTAGAAGACTAGCGGGAGGGCCAGATACGCAGTATTTT	CSARRLAGGPDTQYF
-	TRBD1	TRBV5-1	TRBJ1-6	TGCGCCAGCAGCCCCGAGGACAGGGGTTCCTATAATTCACCCCTCCACTTT	CASSPEDRGSYNSPLHF
few	-	TRBV6-6	TRBJ1-2	TGTGCCAGCAGTTACGTGGGAACCAACTATGGCTACACCTTC	CASSYVGTNYGYTF
-	TRBD1	TRBV3-1	TRBJ2-7	TGTGCCAGCAGCCATAATCCGACAGGGTCCTACGAGCAGTACTTC	CASSHNPTGSYEQYF
few	TRBD1	TRBV12-3/TRBV12-4	TRBJ1-6	TGTGCCAGCACCCGGACAGGGGGGTTATCACCCCTCCACTTT	CASTRTGGLSPLHF
once	TRBD2	TRBV4-2	TRBJ2-7	TGTGCCAGCAGCCAACTTAGCGGGAGGGTCAATGAGCAGTACTTC	CASSQLSGRVNEQYF
-	-	TRBV12-3/TRBV12-4	TRBJ2-7	TGTGCCAGCAGTTTCATTAGAGGTTCGGACGAGCAGTACTTC	CASSFIRGSDEQYF
once	-	TRBV27	TRBJ2-4	TGTGCCAGCAGTTTATTTCCAGCCGTGGCCAAAAACATTCAGTACTTC	CASSLFPAVAKNIQYF
-	TRBD1	TRBV11-3	TRBJ2-7	TGTGCCAGCAGCCCCGGGACAGGGCTTATCGGAGAGCAGTACTTC	CASSPGTGLIGEQYF
-	TRBD2	TRBV5-1	TRBJ2-1	TGCGCCAGCAGCTTGGGGTTCGGACTAGCGGGAGGTGGTGAGCAGTTCTTC	CASSLGFGLAGGGEQFF
-	TRBD2	TRBV6-2/TRBV6-3	TRBJ2-5	TGTGCCAGCAGTGACGGACTAGCGGGGCAAGAGACCCAGTACTTC	CASSDGLAGQETQYF
-	TRBD1	TRBV12-3/TRBV12-4	TRBJ1-2	TGTGCCAGCAGTTTTACAGGGGGCAAGGGAAACTATGGCTACACCTTC	CASSFTGGKGNYGYTF
once	TRBD2	TRBV19	TRBJ2-7	TGTGCCAGTAGTACCTCCGGGACTAGCGGGTACGAGCAGTACTTC	CASSTSGTSGYEQYF
few	-	TRBV12-3/TRBV12-4	TRBJ1-4	TGTGCCAGCAGTTTCGAGAGGGAAAAACTGTTTTTT	CASSFEREKLFF
few	-	TRBV2	TRBJ2-3	TGTGCCAGCGTCGGATGGGTTGCCACAGATACGCAGTATTTT	CASVGWVATDTQYF
-	-	TRBV7-9	TRBJ1-6	TGTGCCAGCAGCCCCCGGACTCTGAGCTCCTATAATTCACCCCTCCACTTT	CASSPRTLSSYNSPLHF
-	-	TRBV27	TRBJ2-4	TGTGCCAGCAGTTTGGGTGGTTCAGCCAAAAACATTCAGTACTTC	CASSLGGSAKNIQYF
-	TRBD1	TRBV25-1	TRBJ1-6	TGTGCCAGCCGGTCTTCGACAGGGGCTGGTTCACCCCTCCACTTT	CASRSSTGAGSPLHF
-	TRBD1	TRBV6-2/TRBV6-3	TRBJ2-1	TGTGCCAGCAGACAGACAGGGACGACTTACAATGAGCAGTTCTTC	CASRQTGTTYNEQFF
-	-	TRBV7-6	TRBJ2-7	TGTGCCAGCAGCACCGACGTAACCTACGAGCAGTACTTC	CASSTDVTYEQYF
-	-	TRBV24-1	TRBJ2-1	TGTGCCACCAGTGATTATCGACAGGAGCAGTTCTTC	CATSDYRQEQFF
few	TRBD2	TRBV7-9	TRBJ2-4	TGTGCCAGCAGCCATAGCGGGAGGGCCAGGGAGCAGTACTTC	CASSHSGRAREQYF
-	TRBD2	TRBV20-1	TRBJ2-3	TGCAGTGCTAGTAGCACTAGCGGAGATACGCAGTATTTT	CSASSTSGDTQYF